This T cell receptor (beta chain) was found in a study of OX40 agonist ivuxolimab in advanced cancers. About the research overall: Each patient was given ivuxolimab into a vein every 2 weeks, at 0.01 to 10 mg/kg. Study-wide results and caveats: Expanded clones tended on average to be more numerous among CD8+ T cells than CD4+.

This clone was found once. What it recognizes is unknown. Germline V gene sequence: CDR1 MDHEN, CDR2 SYDVKM. The CDR3 sequence is 14 residues long. Deletions cut 6 bases from V and 1 base from J, with 9 bases between. Libraries were prepared by immunoSEQ multiplex PCR; TCRdb keeps only in-frame clonotypes and omits some of them. The data contain some 50,000 clones, under 95% of them singletons. The sequence was obtained from an adult with an advanced solid tumor such as melanoma, head and neck, liver or kidney cancer. The genes are TRBV28 and TRBJ2-2, with D maybe TRBD2 (5 bases). Sequencing used CD4+ or CD8+ T cells sorted from blood, obtained in a trial of the OX40 agonist ivuxolimab. The CDR3 DNA reads TGTGCCAGCAGCAGGACTGTGAACACCGGGGAGCTGTTTTTT. It is translated as CASSRTVNTGELFF.